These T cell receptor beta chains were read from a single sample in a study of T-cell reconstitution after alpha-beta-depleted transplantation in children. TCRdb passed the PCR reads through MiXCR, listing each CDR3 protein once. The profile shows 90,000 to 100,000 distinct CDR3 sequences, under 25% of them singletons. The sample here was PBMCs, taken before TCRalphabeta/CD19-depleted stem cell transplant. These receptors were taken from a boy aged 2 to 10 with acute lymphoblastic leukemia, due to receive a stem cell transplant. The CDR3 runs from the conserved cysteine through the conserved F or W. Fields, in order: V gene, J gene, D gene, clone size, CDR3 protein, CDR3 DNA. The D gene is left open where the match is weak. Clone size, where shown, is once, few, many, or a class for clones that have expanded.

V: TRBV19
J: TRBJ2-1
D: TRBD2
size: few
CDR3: CASDTSGGALGEQFF
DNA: TGTGCCAGTGATACTAGCGGAGGGGCCTTGGGTGAGCAGTTCTTC

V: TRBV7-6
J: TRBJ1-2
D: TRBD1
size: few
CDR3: CASSPTGNYGYTF
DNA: TGTGCCAGCAGCCCGACAGGGAACTATGGCTACACCTTC

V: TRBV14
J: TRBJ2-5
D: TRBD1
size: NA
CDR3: CASSRGDRVQQTQYF
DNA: TGTGCCAGCAGTCGAGGGGACAGGGTACAGCAGACCCAGTACTTC

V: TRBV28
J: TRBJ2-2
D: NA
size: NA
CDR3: CASLLYTGELFF
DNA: TGTGCCAGCCTGCTCTACACCGGGGAGCTGTTTTTT

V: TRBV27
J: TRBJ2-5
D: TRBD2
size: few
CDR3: CASSLRPGGETQYF
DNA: TGTGCCAGCAGTTTAAGGCCGGGGGGGGAGACCCAGTACTTC

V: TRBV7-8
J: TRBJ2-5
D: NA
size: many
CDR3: CASSLALVKETQYF
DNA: TGTGCCAGCAGCTTAGCGCTAGTCAAGGAGACCCAGTACTTC

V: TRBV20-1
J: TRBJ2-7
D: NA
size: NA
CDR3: CSASLPGGSYEQYF
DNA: TGCAGTGCTAGTCTTCCGGGCGGTTCCTACGAGCAGTACTTC

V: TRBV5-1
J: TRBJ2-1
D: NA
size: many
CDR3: CASSLDGRQKKGSYNEQFF
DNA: TGCGCCAGCAGCTTGGATGGGCGACAGAAGAAGGGCTCCTACAATGAGCAGTTCTTC

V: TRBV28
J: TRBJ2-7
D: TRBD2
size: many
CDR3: CASSNLAGGGEQYF
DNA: TGTGCCAGCAGTAATCTAGCGGGAGGAGGAGAGCAGTACTTC

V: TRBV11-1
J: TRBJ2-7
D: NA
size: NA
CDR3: CASSLAYPGSTGTDTYEQYF
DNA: TGTGCCAGCAGCCTAGCCTACCCCGGGTCCACTGGAACAGATACCTACGAGCAGTACTTC

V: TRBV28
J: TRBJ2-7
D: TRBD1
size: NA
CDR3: CASSYLTGNEQYF
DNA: TGTGCCAGCAGTTACCTGACAGGGAACGAGCAGTACTTC

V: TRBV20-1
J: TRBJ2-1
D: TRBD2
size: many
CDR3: CSASNGLALNEQFF
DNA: TGCAGTGCTTCTAACGGACTAGCCCTCAATGAGCAGTTCTTC

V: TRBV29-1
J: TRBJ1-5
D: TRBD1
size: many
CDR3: CSVGGQGGGAQHF
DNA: TGCAGCGTTGGCGGACAGGGTGGGGGGGCCCAGCATTTT

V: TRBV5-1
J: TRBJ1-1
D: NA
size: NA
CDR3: CASSLEGPMNTEAFF
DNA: TGCGCCAGCAGCTTGGAGGGACCCATGAACACTGAAGCTTTCTTT

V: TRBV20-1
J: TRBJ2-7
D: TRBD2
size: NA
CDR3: CSATSSGRAREQYF
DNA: TGCAGTGCCACGTCTAGCGGGAGGGCGAGGGAACAGTACTTC

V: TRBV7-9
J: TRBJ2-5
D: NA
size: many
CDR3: CASSPPGFQETQYF
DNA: TGTGCCAGCAGCCCTCCAGGATTTCAAGAGACCCAGTACTTC

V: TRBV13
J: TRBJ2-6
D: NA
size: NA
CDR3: CASGEHAGANVLTF
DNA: TGTGCCAGCGGGGAGCACGCCGGGGCCAACGTCCTGACTTTC

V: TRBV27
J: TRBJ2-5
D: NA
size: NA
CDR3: CASSLFPLQETQYF
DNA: TGTGCCAGCAGTTTGTTCCCCCTACAAGAGACCCAGTACTTC

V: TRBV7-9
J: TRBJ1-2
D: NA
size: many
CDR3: CASSPSDNYGYTF
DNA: TGTGCCAGCAGCCCCTCTGATAACTATGGCTACACCTTC

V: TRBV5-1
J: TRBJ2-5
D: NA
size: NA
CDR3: CASSLGHSQETQYF
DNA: TGCGCCAGCAGCTTGGGACACAGCCAAGAGACCCAGTACTTC

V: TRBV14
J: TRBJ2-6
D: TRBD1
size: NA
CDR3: CASRKTGTGANVLTF
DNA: TGTGCCAGCAGGAAGACAGGGACTGGGGCCAACGTCCTGACTTTC

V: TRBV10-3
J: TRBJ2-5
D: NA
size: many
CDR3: CAISEAGSLMETQYF
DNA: TGTGCCATCAGTGAGGCGGGTTCATTAATGGAGACCCAGTACTTC

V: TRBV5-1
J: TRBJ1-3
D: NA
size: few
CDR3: CASSRALADSGNTIYF
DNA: TGCGCCAGCAGCAGAGCCTTGGCCGATAGTGGAAACACCATATATTTT

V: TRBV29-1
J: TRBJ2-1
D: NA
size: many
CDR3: CSVIPSSYNEQFF
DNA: TGCAGCGTCATCCCTAGCTCCTACAATGAGCAGTTCTTC

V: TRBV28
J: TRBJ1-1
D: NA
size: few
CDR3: CASEGTEAFF
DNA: TGTGCCAGCGAAGGCACTGAAGCTTTCTTT

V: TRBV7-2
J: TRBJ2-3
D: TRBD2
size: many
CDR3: CASSPSGGAVDTQYF
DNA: TGTGCCAGCAGCCCTAGCGGAGGGGCCGTAGATACGCAGTATTTT

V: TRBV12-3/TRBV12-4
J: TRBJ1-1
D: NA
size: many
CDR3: CASRSDSYTEAFF
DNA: TGTGCCAGCAGGAGCGACAGTTACACTGAAGCTTTCTTT

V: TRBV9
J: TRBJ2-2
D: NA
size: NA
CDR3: CASSLSPAVGTGELFF
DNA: TGTGCCAGCAGCCTATCTCCAGCGGTGGGCACCGGGGAGCTGTTTTTT

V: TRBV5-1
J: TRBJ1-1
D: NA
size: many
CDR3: CASSSIAGRVGSEAFF
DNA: TGCGCCAGCAGCTCTATCGCCGGCAGGGTAGGGTCTGAAGCTTTCTTT

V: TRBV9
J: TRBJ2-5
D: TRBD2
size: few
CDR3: CASSVGLAGTQYF
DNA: TGTGCCAGCAGCGTAGGACTAGCTGGGACCCAGTACTTC

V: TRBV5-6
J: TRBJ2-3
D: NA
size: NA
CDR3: CASRTGLDTQYF
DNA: TGTGCCAGCAGGACGGGGCTGGATACGCAGTATTTT

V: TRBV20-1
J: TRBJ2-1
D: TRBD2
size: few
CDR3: CSAETPDRMTSGSSYNEQFF
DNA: TGCAGTGCCGAGACCCCCGACCGAATGACTAGCGGGAGCTCCTACAATGAGCAGTTCTTC

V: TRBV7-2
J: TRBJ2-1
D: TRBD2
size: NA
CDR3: CASSLRLAGGSGNEQFF
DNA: TGTGCCAGCAGCTTAAGGCTAGCGGGAGGGTCGGGCAATGAGCAGTTCTTC

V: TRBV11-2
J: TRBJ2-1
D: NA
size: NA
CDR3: CASSFQGFVNNEQFF
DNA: TGTGCCAGCAGCTTCCAGGGGTTCGTCAACAATGAGCAGTTCTTC

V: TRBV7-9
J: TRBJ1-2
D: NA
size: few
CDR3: CASSRGDYGYTF
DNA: TGTGCCAGCAGCAGGGGCGACTATGGCTACACCTTC

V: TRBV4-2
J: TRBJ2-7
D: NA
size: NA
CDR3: CASSPATGPHLREQYF
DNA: TGTGCCAGCAGCCCAGCTACAGGGCCCCATCTGAGGGAGCAGTACTTC

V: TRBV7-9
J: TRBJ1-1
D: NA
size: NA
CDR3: CASRRGYGNTEAFF
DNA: TGTGCCAGCAGAAGGGGGTACGGGAACACTGAAGCTTTCTTT

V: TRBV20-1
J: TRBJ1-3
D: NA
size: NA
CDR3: CSAPTRGGLPGNTIYF
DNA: TGCAGTGCTCCCACCCGAGGCGGACTCCCCGGAAACACCATATATTTT

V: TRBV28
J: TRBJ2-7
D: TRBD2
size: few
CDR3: CASSPHSGTSYEQYF
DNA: TGTGCCAGCAGTCCCCATAGCGGGACCTCCTACGAGCAGTACTTC

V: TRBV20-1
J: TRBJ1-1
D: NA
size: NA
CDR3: CSASSPLGMNTEAFF
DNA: TGCAGTGCGAGTTCCCCGCTGGGCATGAACACTGAAGCTTTCTTT

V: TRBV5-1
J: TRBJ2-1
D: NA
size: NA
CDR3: CASSLDGGVGNEQFF
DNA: TGCGCCAGCAGCTTGGACGGGGGCGTAGGCAATGAGCAGTTCTTC

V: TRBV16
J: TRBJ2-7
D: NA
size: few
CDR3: CASSQVFHEQYF
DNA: TGTGCCAGCAGCCAGGTCTTCCACGAGCAGTACTTC

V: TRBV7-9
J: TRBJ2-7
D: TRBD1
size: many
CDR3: CASSLGQRYEQYF
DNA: TGTGCCAGCAGCTTGGGACAGCGCTACGAGCAGTACTTC

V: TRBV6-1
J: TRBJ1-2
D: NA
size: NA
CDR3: CASSPGVTGGYTF
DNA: TGTGCCAGCAGTCCCGGGGTCACAGGTGGCTACACCTTC

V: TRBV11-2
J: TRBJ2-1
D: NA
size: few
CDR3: CASSLSANSYEQFF
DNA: TGTGCCAGCAGCTTATCGGCTAATAGCTATGAGCAGTTCTTC

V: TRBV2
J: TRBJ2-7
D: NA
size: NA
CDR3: CASSVVGIDEQYF
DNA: TGTGCCAGCAGTGTAGTTGGTATAGACGAGCAGTACTTC

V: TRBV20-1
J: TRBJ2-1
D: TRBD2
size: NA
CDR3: CSATSWGGGTYNEQFF
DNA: TGCAGTGCTACCTCCTGGGGGGGAGGGACCTACAATGAGCAGTTCTTC

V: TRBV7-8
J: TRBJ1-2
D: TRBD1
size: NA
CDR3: CASSRQGGLYGYTF
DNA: TGTGCCAGCAGTCGACAGGGAGGCCTCTATGGCTACACCTTC